This T cell receptor beta chain was obtained from a study of cytomegalovirus exposure and HLA in healthy donors. Overall study results and limits: Rare TCR sequences dominated, though some public TCRs recurred in many donors.

This PCR relied on a set of 60 Vbeta primers and 13 Jbeta primers. Sequenced by immunoSEQ multiplex PCR; TCRdb stores in-frame clones only, minus some. The sample carries 150,000 to 200,000 clones, roughly two thirds recorded once. V lost 3 bases, J lost 4 bases, and 12 bases lay in between. Germline V CDR1 and CDR2: PRHDT, FYEKMQ (reference sequence). This CDR3 is built from 14 residues. A remark on this clone: Its antigen is undetermined.

The rearrangement uses TRBV13 and TRBJ1-1; D perhaps matches TRBD1 (6 bases). The sequence derives from a woman under 30 in good health and CMV-seropositive. The sample was PBMCs. CDR3 sequence reads: CASSFWTEATEAFF. CDR3 nucleotide sequence: TGTGCCAGCAGCTTCTGGACAGAAGCCACTGAAGCTTTCTTT. Variable domain in full (rest from reference TRBV13 and TRBJ1-1): AAGVIQSPRHLIKEKRETATLKCYPIPRHDTVYWYQQGPGQDPQFLISFYEKMQSDKGSIPDRFSAQQFSDYHSELNMSSLELGDSALYFCASSFWTEATEAFFGQGTRLTVV.